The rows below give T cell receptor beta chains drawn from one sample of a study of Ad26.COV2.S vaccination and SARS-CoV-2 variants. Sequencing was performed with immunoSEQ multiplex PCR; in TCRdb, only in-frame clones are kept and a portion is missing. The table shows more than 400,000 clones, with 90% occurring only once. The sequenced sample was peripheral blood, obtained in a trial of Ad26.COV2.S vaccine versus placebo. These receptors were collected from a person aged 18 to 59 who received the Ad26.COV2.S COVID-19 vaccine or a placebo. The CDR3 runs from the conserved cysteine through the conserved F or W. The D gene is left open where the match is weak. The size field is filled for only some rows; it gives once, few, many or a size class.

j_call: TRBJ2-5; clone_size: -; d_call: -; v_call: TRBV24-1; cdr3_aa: CATSDLGGASKETQYF; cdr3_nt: TGTGCCACCAGTGATTTGGGAGGGGCGTCCAAAGAGACCCAGTACTTC
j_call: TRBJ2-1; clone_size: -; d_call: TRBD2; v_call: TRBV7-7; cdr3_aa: CASSLFSSGAYNEQFF; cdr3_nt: TGTGCTAGCAGCTTGTTTTCTAGCGGGGCATACAATGAGCAGTTCTTC
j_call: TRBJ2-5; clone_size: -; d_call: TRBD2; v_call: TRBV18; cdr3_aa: CATSSGLKETQYF; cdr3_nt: TGTGCCACCTCTAGCGGGTTAAAAGAGACCCAGTACTTC
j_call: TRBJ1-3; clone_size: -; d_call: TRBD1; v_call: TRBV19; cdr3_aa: CASSITTGGSGNTIYF; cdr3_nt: TGTGCCAGTAGCATTACGACAGGGGGCTCTGGAAACACCATATATTTT
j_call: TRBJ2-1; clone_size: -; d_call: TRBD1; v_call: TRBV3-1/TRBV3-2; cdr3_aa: CASSQEFFGLGTGSGLADEQFF; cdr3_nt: TGTGCCAGCAGCCAAGAATTTTTCGGGCTCGGGACAGGGTCGGGTTTGGCCGATGAGCAGTTCTTC
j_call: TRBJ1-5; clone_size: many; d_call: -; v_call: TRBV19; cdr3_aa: CASSMVGGRIRNQPQHF; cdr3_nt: TGTGCCAGTAGTATGGTGGGGGGGCGGATTCGCAATCAGCCCCAGCATTTT
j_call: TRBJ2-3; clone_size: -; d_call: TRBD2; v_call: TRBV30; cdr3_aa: CAWSPGGAREPDTQYF; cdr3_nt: TGTGCCTGGAGTCCCGGGGGGGCGAGGGAGCCAGATACGCAGTATTTT
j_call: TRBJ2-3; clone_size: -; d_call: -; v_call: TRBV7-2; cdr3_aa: CASSPGGTDTQYF; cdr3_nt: TGTGCCAGCAGCCCGGGCGGCACAGATACGCAGTATTTT
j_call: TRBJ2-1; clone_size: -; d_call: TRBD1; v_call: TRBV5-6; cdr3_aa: CASSLQGSPDNEQFF; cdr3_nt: TGTGCCAGCAGCTTACAGGGGTCCCCGGACAATGAGCAGTTCTTC
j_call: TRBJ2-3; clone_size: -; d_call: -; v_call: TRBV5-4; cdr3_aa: CASSLDGADTQYF; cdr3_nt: TGTGCCAGCAGCTTGGATGGAGCAGATACGCAGTATTTT
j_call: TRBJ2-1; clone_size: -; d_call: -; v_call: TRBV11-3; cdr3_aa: CASSLGVSNEQFF; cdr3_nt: TGTGCCAGCAGCTTAGGGGTTTCCAATGAGCAGTTCTTC
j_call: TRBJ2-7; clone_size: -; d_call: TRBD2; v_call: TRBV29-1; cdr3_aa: CSVERPGRAENEQYF; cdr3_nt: TGCAGCGTTGAACGGCCCGGGAGGGCAGAAAACGAGCAGTACTTC
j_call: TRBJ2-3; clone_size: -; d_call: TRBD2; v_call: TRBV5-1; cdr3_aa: CASSSPLAGGSDTQYF; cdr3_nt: TGCGCCAGCAGCTCCCCACTAGCGGGAGGGTCAGATACGCAGTATTTT
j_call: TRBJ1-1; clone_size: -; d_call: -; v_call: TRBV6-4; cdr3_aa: CAGSDSPWNTEAFF; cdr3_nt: TGTGCCGGCAGTGACTCCCCCTGGAACACTGAAGCTTTCTTT
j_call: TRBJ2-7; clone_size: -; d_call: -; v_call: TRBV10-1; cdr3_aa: CASRRGSSRAYEQYF; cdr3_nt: TGCGCCAGCAGGAGGGGGAGCTCAAGGGCCTACGAGCAGTACTTC
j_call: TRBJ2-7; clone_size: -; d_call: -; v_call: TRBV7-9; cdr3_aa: CASSLELREQYF; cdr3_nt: TGTGCCAGCAGCTTAGAATTGCGCGAGCAGTACTTC
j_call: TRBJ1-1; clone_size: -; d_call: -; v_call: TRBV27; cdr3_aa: CASSTGRVTEAFF; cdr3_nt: TGTGCCAGCTCTACAGGGAGGGTAACTGAAGCTTTCTTT
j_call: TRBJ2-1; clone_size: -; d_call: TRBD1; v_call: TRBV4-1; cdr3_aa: CASSHGQGAVNEQFF; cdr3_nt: TGCGCCAGCAGCCACGGACAGGGGGCTGTTAATGAGCAGTTCTTC
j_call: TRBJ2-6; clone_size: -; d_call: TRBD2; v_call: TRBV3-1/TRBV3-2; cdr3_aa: CASMGRARLAAISGANVLTF; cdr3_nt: TGTGCCAGCATGGGGAGGGCCCGACTAGCGGCGATCTCTGGGGCCAACGTCCTGACTTTC
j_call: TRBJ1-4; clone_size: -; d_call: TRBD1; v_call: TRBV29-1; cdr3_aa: CSSSGDRPNEKLFF; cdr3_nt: TGCAGCTCGTCGGGGGACAGACCTAATGAAAAACTGTTTTTT
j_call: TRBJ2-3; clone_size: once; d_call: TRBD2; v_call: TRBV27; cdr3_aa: CASSFAGRRLGTDTQYF; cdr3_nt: TGTGCCAGCAGTTTTGCCGGGAGGAGGCTCGGCACAGATACGCAGTATTTT
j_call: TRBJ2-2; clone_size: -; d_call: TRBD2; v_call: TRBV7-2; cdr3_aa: CASSLGPSGQADTGELFF; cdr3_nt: TGTGCCAGCAGCTTAGGTCCTAGCGGCCAGGCGGATACCGGGGAGCTGTTTTTT
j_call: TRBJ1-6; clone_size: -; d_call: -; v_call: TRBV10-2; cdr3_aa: CASQDTTGYNSPLHF; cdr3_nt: TGCGCCAGCCAAGACACTACAGGCTATAATTCACCCCTCCACTTT
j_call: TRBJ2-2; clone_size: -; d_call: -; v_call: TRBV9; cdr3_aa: CASSVVAGRTGELFF; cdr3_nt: TGTGCCAGCAGCGTAGTTGCAGGGCGGACCGGGGAGCTGTTTTTT
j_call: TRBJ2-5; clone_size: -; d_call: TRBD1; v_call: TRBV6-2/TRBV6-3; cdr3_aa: CASSYIGTGYDQETQYF; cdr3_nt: TGTGCCAGCAGTTACATCGGGACAGGGTACGACCAAGAGACCCAGTACTTC
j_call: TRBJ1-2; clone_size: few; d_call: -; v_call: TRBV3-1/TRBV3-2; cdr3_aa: CASSQGQGAGYTF; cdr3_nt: TGTGCCAGCAGCCAGGGGCAGGGTGCTGGCTACACCTTC
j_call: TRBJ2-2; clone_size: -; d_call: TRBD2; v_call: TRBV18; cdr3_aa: CASSPGLAATGELFF; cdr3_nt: TGTGCCAGCTCACCAGGACTAGCGGCCACCGGGGAGCTGTTTTTT
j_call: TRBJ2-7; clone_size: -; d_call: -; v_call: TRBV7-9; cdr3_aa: CASSTEGAPTYEQYF; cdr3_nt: TGTGCCAGCAGCACAGAAGGGGCACCAACCTACGAGCAGTACTTC
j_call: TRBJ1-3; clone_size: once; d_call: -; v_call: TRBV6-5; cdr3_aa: CASSPNLDSGNTIYF; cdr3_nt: TGTGCCAGCAGTCCTAACTTAGATTCTGGAAACACCATATATTTT
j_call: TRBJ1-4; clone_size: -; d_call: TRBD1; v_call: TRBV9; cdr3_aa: CASSLGDSFNEKLFF; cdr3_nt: TGTGCCAGCAGCCTGGGGGACAGCTTTAATGAAAAACTGTTTTTT
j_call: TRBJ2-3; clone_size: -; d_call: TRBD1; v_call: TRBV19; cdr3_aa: CASSPGQGDVRHLSRTDTQYF; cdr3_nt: TGTGCCAGTAGCCCGGGACAGGGGGATGTCAGGCACCTCTCGCGCACAGATACGCAGTATTTT
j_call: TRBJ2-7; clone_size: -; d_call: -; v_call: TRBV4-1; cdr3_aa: CASSQVVIAGHQDEQYF; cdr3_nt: TGCGCCAGCAGCCAAGTTGTCATTGCGGGACACCAGGACGAGCAGTACTTC
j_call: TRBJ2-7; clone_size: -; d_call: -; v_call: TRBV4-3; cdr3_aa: CASSQETGRRYEQYF; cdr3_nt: TGCGCCAGCAGCCAAGAAACAGGCCGGAGGTACGAGCAGTACTTC
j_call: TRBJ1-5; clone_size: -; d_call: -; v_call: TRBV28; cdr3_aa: CASSLLGWDNQPQHF; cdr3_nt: TGTGCCAGCAGTTTATTGGGGTGGGACAATCAGCCCCAGCATTTT
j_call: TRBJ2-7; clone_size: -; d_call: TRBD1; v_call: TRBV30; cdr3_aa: CAWSYLDRAYEQYF; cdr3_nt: TGTGCCTGGAGTTACCTCGACAGGGCCTACGAGCAGTACTTC
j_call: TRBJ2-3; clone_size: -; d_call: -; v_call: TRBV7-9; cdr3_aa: CASSSNQGREADTQYF; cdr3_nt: TGTGCCAGCAGCTCCAATCAGGGCAGGGAAGCAGATACGCAGTATTTT
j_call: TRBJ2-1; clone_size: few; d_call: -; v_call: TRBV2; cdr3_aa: CASSGEIREQFF; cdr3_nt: TGTGCCAGCAGTGGCGAGATAAGGGAGCAGTTCTTC
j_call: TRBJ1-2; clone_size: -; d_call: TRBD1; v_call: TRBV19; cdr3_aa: CASSGTGERGYTF; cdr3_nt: TGTGCCAGTAGTGGAACAGGGGAACGAGGCTACACCTTC
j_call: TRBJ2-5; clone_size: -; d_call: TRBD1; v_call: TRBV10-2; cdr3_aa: CASTRQGAPETQYF; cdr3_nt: TGCGCCAGCACTAGACAGGGGGCCCCGGAGACCCAGTACTTC
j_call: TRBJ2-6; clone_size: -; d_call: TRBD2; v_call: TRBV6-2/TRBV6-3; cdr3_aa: CASSYSGGSGANVLTF; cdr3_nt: TGTGCCAGCAGTTACTCCGGGGGGTCCGGGGCCAACGTCCTGACTTTC
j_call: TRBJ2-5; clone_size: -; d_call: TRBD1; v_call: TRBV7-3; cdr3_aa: CASSKGTGGIKETQYF; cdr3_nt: TGTGCCAGCAGCAAGGGGACAGGGGGCATCAAAGAGACCCAGTACTTC
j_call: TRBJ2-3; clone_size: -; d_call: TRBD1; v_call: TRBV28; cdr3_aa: CASSTLDRTTSTDTQYF; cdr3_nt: TGTGCCAGCAGTACTCTGGACAGGACAACTAGCACAGATACGCAGTATTTT
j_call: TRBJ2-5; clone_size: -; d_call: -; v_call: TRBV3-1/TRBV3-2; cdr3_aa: CASSQEGAETQYF; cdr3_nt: TGTGCCAGCAGCCAAGAGGGGGCGGAGACCCAGTACTTC